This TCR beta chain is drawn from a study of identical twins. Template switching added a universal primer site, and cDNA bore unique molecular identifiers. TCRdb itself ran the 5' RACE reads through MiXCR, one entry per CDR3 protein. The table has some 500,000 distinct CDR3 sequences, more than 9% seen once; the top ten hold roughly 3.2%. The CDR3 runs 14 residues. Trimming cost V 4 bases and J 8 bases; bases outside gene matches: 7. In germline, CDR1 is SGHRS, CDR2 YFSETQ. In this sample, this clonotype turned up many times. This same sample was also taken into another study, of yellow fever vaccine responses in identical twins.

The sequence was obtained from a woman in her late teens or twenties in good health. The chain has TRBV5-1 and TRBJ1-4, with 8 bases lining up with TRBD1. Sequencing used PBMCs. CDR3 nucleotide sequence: TGCGCCAGCAGCCTCCGGGACAGGAGGGAAAAACTGTTTTTT. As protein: CASSLRDRREKLFF.